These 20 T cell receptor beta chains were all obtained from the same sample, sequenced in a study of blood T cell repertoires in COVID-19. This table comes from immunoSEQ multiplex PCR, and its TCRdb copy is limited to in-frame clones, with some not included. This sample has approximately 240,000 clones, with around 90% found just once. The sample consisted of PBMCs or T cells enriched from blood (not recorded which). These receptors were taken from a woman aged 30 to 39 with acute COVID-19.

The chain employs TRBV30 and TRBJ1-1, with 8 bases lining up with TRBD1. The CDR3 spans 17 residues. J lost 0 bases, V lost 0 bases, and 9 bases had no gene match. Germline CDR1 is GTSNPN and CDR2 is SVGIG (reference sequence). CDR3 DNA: TGTGCCTGGAGTGTACAGGGGGGGAGCATCATGAACACTGAAGCTTTCTTT. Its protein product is CAWSVQGGSIMNTEAFF.

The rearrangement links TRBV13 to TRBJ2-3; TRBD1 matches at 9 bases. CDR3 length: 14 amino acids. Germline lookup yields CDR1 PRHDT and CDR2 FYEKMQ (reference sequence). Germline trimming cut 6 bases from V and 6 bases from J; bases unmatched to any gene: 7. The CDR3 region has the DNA TGTGCCAGCAGGGAGTCGGACAGGGGTGATACGCAGTATTTT. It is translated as CASRESDRGDTQYF.

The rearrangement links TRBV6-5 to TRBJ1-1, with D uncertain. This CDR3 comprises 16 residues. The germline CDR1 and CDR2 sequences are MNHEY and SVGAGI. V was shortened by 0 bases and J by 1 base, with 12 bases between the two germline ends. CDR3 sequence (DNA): TGTGCCAGCAGTTACTCGATGGTTACGGGGAACACTGAAGCTTTCTTT. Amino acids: CASSYSMVTGNTEAFF.

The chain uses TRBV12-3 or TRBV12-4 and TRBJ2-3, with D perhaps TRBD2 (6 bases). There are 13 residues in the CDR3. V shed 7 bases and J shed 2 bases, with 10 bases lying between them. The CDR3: CASNRDFTDTQYF. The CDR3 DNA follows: TGTGCCAGCAACCGGGACTTCACAGATACGCAGTATTTT.

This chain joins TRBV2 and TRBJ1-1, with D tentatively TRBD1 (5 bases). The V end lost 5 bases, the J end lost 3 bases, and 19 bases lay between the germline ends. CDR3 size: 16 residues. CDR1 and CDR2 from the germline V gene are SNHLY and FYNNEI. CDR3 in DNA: TGTGCCAGCAGTCAAATCGGGCAGGGCGGTCACACTGAAGCTTTCTTT. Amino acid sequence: CASSQIGQGGHTEAFF.

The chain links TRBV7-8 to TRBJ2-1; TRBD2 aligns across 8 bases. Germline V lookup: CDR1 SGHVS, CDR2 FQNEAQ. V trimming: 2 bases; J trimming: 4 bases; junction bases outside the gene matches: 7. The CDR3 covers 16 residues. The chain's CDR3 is CASSLTSGGPYNEQFF. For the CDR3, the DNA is TGTGCCAGCAGCTTAACAAGCGGGGGACCATACAATGAGCAGTTCTTC.

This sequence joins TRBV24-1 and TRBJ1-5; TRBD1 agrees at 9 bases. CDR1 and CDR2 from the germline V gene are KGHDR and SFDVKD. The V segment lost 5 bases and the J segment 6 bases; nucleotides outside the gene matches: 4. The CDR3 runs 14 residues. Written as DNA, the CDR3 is TGTGCCACCAGTGGAACAGGGGGCAGTCAGCCCCAGCATTTT. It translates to CATSGTGGSQPQHF.

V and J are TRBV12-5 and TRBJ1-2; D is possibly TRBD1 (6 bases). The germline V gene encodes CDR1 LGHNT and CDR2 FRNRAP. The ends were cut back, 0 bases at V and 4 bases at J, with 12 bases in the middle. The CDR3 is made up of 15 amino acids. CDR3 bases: TGTGCTAGTGGTTTGGTTCCTACAGGGCCCTATGGCTACACCTTC. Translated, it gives CASGLVPTGPYGYTF.

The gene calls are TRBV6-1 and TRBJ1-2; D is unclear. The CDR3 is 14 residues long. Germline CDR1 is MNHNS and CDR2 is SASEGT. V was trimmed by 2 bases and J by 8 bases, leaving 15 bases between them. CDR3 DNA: TGTGCCAGCAGTGAACTTCGGCAGGAAAGAGGCTACACCTTC. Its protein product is CASSELRQERGYTF.

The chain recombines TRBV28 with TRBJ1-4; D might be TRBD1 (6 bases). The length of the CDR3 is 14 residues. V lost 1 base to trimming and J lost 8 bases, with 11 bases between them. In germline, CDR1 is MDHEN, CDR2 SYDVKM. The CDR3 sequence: CASSLYRDLEKLFF. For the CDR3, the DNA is TGTGCCAGCAGTTTATACAGGGATTTGGAAAAACTGTTTTTT.

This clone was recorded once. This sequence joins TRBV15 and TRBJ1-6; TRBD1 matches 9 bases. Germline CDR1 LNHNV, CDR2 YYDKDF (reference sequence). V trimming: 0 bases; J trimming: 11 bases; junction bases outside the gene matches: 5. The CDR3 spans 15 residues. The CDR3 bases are TGTGCCACCAGCAGAGATAAGGGACAGGGTGCACCCCTCCACTTT. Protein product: CATSRDKGQGAPLHF.

CDR3 in amino acids: CASTPQGGIGNEQFF. DNA of the CDR3: TGTGCCAGCACCCCACAGGGCGGCATTGGGAATGAGCAGTTCTTC. The rearrangement uses TRBV6-2 or TRBV6-3 and TRBJ2-1, with a possible D match to TRBD1 (6 bases). CDR3 length: 15 residues. V was cut by 7 bases and J by 7 bases, with 20 bases left in between. Germline V gives CDR1 MNHEY, CDR2 SVGEGT.

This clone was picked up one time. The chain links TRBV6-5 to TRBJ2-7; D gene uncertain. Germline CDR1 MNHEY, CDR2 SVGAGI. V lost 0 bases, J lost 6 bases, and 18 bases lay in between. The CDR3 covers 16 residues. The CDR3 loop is CASSYSKLPTSGEQYF. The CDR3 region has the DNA TGTGCCAGCAGTTACTCGAAACTACCCACCTCGGGCGAGCAGTACTTC.

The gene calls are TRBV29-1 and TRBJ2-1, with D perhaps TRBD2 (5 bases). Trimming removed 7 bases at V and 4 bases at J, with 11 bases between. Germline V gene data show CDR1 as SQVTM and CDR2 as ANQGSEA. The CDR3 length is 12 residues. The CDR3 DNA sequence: TGCAGCGGCGGGCCAGTTTACAATGAGCAGTTCTTC. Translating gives CSGGPVYNEQFF.

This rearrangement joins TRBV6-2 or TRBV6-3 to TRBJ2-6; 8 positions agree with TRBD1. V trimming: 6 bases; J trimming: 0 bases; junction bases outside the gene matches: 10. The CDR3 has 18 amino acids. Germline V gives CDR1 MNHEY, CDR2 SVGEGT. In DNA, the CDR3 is TGTGCCAGCAGCCGCTCTATTGGGACAGGCTCTGGGGCCAACGTCCTGACTTTC. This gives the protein CASSRSIGTGSGANVLTF.

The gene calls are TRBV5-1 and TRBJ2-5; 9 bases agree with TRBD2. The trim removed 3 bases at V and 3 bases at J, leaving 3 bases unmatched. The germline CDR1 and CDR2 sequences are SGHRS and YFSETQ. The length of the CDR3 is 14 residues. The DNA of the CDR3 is TGCGCCAGCAGCTCTTGGACTAGCGAAGAGACCCAGTACTTC. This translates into CASSSWTSEETQYF.

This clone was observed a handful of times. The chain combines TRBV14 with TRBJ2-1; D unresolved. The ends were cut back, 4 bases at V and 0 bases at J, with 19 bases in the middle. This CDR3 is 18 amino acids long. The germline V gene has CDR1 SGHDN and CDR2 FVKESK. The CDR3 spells CASSLVVEVSSSYNEQFF. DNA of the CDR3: TGTGCCAGCAGCCTCGTAGTAGAGGTTTCTAGCTCCTACAATGAGCAGTTCTTC.

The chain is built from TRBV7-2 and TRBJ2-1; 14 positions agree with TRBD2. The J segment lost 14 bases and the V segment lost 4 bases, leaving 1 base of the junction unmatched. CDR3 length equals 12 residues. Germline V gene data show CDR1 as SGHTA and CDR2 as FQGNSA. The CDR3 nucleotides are TGTGCCAGCAGCTCGACTAGCGGGGGGGAGTTCTTC. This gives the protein CASSSTSGGEFF.

The CDR3 nucleotides are TGTGCCAGCAGCTTAAATTCGGCGGGAGTAGGGGAGACCCAGTACTTC. Its translation is CASSLNSAGVGETQYF. J is TRBJ2-5 and V is TRBV7-2; 7 nucleotides line up with TRBD2. The V segment lost 2 bases and the J segment 5 bases; nucleotides outside the gene matches: 11. Germline values: CDR1 SGHTA, CDR2 FQGNSA. The CDR3 loop spans 16 amino acids.

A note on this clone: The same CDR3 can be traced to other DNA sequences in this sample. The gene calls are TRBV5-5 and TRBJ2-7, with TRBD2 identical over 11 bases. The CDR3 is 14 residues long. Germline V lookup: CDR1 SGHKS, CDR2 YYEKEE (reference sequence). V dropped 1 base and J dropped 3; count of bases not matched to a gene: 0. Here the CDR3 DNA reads TGTGCCAGCAGCTTGACTAGCGGGAGCTACGAGCAGTACTTC. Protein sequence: CASSLTSGSYEQYF.